This TCR beta chain was found in a study of blood T cell repertoires in COVID-19. Study overall: PBMCs, B-cell-depleted T cells, or T cells provided the cDNA or gDNA that made up the material.

The study counted Cohort 3 donors as recovered given two negative PCRs, clearance, or symptom resolution. The CDR3 covers 16 residues. The germline CDR1 and CDR2 sequences are SGHRS and YFSETQ. Trimming at V came to 4 bases and at J to 7 bases, leaving 14 bases not matched to a gene. Authors' methods: How many nucleated cells were present was estimated from reference gene primer amplification. This table comes from immunoSEQ multiplex PCR, and its TCRdb copy is limited to in-frame clones, with some not included. The V and J calls and the clone size are those of that table, but D and trimming were determined from the DNA. Among around 220,000 clones listed, 75% to 95% were seen once.

The specimen was PBMCs or T cells enriched from blood (not recorded which). This chain joins TRBV5-1 and TRBJ2-7; 10 nucleotides match TRBD1. The clonotype comes from a woman in her late teens or twenties who had recovered from COVID-19. The CDR3 nucleotides read TGCGCCAGCAGCCCCGCCCCGGGACAGGGGCTATGGGAGCAGTACTTC. This sequence encodes CASSPAPGQGLWEQYF. Variable domain in full (rest from reference TRBV5-1 and TRBJ2-7): KAGVTQTPRYLIKTRGQQVTLSCSPISGHRSVSWYQQTPGQGLQFLFEYFSETQRNKGNFPGRFSGRQFSNSRSEMNVSTLELGDSALYLCASSPAPGQGLWEQYFGPGTRLTVT.